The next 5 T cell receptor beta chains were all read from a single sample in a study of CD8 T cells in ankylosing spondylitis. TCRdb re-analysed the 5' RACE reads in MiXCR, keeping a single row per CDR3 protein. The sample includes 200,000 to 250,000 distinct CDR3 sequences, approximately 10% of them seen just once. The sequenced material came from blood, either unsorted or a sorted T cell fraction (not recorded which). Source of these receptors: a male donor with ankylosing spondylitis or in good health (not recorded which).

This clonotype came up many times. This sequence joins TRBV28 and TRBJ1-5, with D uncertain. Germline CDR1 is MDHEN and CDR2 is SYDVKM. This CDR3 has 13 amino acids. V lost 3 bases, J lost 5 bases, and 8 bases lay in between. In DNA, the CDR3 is TGTGCCAGCAGTTTCCCGGGGTATCAGCCCCAGCATTTT. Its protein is CASSFPGYQPQHF.

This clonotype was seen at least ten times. The CDR3 here is CASSHGLAVGQYF. CDR3 nucleotides: TGTGCCAGCAGCCATGGACTAGCCGTGGGCCAGTACTTC. The V and J genes are TRBV14 and TRBJ2-5, with TRBD2 identical over 8 bases. The junction had 7 bases not matched to a gene; V was cut back by 3 bases and J by 10 bases. Germline V gene data show CDR1 as SGHDN and CDR2 as FVKESK. CDR3 length: 13 residues.

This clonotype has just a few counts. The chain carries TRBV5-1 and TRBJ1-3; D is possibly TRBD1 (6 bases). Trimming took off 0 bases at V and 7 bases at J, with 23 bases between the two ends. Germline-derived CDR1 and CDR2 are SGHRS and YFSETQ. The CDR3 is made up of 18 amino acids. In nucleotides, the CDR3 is TGCGCCAGCAGCTTGGGTAGAGGGGGGCTGCGCCGGAGGAACACCATATATTTT. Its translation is CASSLGRGGLRRRNTIYF.

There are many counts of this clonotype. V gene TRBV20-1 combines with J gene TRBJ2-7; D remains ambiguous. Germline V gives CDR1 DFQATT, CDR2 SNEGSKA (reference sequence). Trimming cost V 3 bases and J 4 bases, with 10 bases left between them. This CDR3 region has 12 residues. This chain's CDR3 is CSARRPGYEQYF. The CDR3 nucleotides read TGCAGTGCTAGGCGGCCCGGTTACGAGCAGTACTTC.

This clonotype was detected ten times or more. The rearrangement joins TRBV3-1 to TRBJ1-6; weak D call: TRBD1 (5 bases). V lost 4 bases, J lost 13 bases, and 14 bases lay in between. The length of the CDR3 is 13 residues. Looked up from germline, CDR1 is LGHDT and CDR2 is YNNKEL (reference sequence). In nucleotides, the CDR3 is TGTGCCAGCAGCCGACATCCGGGGGAGCCCCTCCACTTT. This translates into CASSRHPGEPLHF.